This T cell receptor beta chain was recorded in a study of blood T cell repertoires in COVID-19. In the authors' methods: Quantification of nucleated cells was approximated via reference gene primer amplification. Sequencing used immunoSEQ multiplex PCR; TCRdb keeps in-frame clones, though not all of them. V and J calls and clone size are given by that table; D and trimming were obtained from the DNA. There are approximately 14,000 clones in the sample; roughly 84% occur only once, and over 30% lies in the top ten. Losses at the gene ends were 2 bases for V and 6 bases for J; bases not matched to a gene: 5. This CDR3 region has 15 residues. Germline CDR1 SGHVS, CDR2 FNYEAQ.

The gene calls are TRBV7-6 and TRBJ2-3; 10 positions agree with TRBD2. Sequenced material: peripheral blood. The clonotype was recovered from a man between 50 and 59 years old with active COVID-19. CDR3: CASSLLAGASDTQYF. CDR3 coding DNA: TGTGCCAGCAGCTTACTAGCGGGAGCGTCGGATACGCAGTATTTT.